This TCR beta chain is from a study of OX40 agonist ivuxolimab in advanced cancers. Study in general: Melanoma, hepatocellular carcinoma, head and neck or renal cell cancer occurred in dose-escalation patients. Three partial responders included one hepatocellular carcinoma patient and two cutaneous melanoma patients.

Study results and caveats: Several nonresponders also turned out to have low normalized T-cell clonal expansion. Average numbers of expanded clones were greater in CD8+ T cells than in CD4+.

Germline V gene data show CDR1 as SGHNT and CDR2 as YENEEA. After removal of 0 bases from V and 10 bases from J, the junction contained 5 bases not matched to a gene. CDR3 size: 16 residues. Profiling relied on immunoSEQ multiplex PCR, and the TCRdb table lists in-frame clones only, not all of them. Of approximately 69,000 clones in the sample, around 91% were seen once. With regard to this clone: Its antigen is as yet unknown.

The sequencing used CD4+ or CD8+ T cells sorted from blood, collected in a trial of the OX40 agonist ivuxolimab. This clonotype was obtained from an adult with an advanced solid tumor such as melanoma, head and neck, liver or kidney cancer. V and J are TRBV11-3 and TRBJ2-1, with 14 bases lining up with TRBD2. CDR3 DNA sequence: TGTGCCAGCAGCTTAGAGGGGACTAGCGGGAGCCAGGAGCAGTTCTTC. Amino acids: CASSLEGTSGSQEQFF.